These 25 T cell receptor beta chains share one sample of origin, sequenced in a study of blood T cells in healthy people across ages (dated by TCRdb to about 2015). Libraries were built with 5' RACE. The reads were generated on an Illumina HiSeq 2500. A second about 7 to 12 cycle PCR used a sample-barcoded 5' primer and a J-beta primer mix. TCRdb handled the public reads itself, with Q25 trimming in fastp and clone calling in MiXCR, and kept productive beta chains. When rows share a CDR3 protein, they turn into one entry using the most common DNA and genes. Here the sample has roughly 1.6 million distinct CDR3 sequences; roughly 32% occur a single time. Of the sample, around 10% is held by the ten largest clones. Sequencing input: blood. These receptors all stem from a woman in her thirties in good health.

V usage is TRBV10-3 and J usage is TRBJ1-5; no clear D. Germline V gene data show CDR1 as ENHRY and CDR2 as SYGVKD. V shed 6 bases and J shed 4 bases, with 10 bases lying between them. The CDR3 sequence is 13 residues long. The CDR3 protein is CAISRGGNQPQHF. In nucleotides, the CDR3 is TGTGCCATCAGCCGGGGAGGGAATCAGCCCCAGCATTTT.

The V call is TRBV20-1, the J call TRBJ2-7, with D possibly matching TRBD1 (6 bases). CDR3 length: 15 amino acids. V was trimmed by 3 bases and J by 0 bases, leaving 15 bases between them. Germline V CDR1 and CDR2: DFQATT, SNEGSKA (reference sequence). The CDR3 loop is CSASRNYRVSYEQYF. CDR3 DNA: TGCAGTGCTAGTCGGAATTACAGGGTCTCCTACGAGCAGTACTTC.

The V and J genes are TRBV25-1 and TRBJ1-6; tentative D call: TRBD1 (5 bases). In germline, CDR1 is MGHDK, CDR2 SYGVNS. The CDR3 contains 15 residues. V lost 3 bases and J 9 bases, leaving 15 bases between the germline ends. The CDR3 coding sequence is TGTGCCAGCAGTGAGAGGGGACCGATTTCTTCACCCCTCCACTTT. It is translated as CASSERGPISSPLHF.

This clonotype was detected ten times or more. V gene TRBV20-1 combines with J gene TRBJ2-7; 14 positions agree with TRBD2. The junction had 7 bases not matched to a gene; V was cut back by 6 bases and J by 3 bases. CDR3 length: 15 residues. In germline, CDR1 is DFQATT, CDR2 SNEGSKA (reference sequence). The CDR3 reads CSARDGTSGGYEQYF. CDR3 DNA: TGCAGTGCCAGGGACGGGACTAGCGGGGGCTACGAGCAGTACTTC.

J is TRBJ2-7 and V is TRBV20-1; 10 positions match TRBD2. V was pared by 0 bases and J by 5 bases, with 7 bases of the junction left unmatched. The CDR3 runs 15 residues. Germline CDR1 reads DFQATT; CDR2 reads SNEGSKA (reference sequence). This chain's CDR3 is CSAREFSGRWNEQYF. The CDR3 DNA sequence: TGCAGTGCTAGAGAATTTAGCGGGAGGTGGAACGAGCAGTACTTC.

Only a few counts were recorded for this clonotype. One junction end does not reproduce the germline sequence, and a read error may be involved. The chain couples TRBV12-3 or TRBV12-4 to TRBJ2-7; D is perhaps TRBD1 or TRBD2 (5 bases each). The CDR3 runs to 12 residues. The chain's CDR3 is CASSPHRDLVNF. CDR3 nucleotides: TGTGCCAGCAGCCCTCATCGGGACCTCGTTAACTTC.

The chain recombines TRBV7-2 with TRBJ1-5; D is unresolved. This CDR3 region has 18 residues. V was clipped by 0 bases and J by 0 bases, with 15 bases between them. Per the germline V gene, CDR1 is SGHTA and CDR2 is FQGNSA. Here the CDR3 reads CASSLAASVSYSNQPQHF. As DNA, the CDR3 is TGTGCCAGCAGCTTAGCGGCGTCAGTGAGCTATAGCAATCAGCCCCAGCATTTT.

CDR3 sequence: CSVAGQAHSGANVLTF. The CDR3 coding sequence is TGCAGCGTGGCGGGGCAGGCCCACTCTGGGGCCAACGTCCTGACTTTC. The chain couples TRBV29-1 to TRBJ2-6, with a possible D match to TRBD2 (6 bases). Germline V lookup: CDR1 SQVTM, CDR2 ANQGSEA. This CDR3 is 16 amino acids long. V gave up 6 bases and J gave up 0 bases, with 15 bases separating them.

The chain joins TRBV2 to TRBJ2-5, with TRBD1 identical over 10 bases. Looked up from germline, CDR1 is SNHLY and CDR2 is FYNNEI. The CDR3 is made up of 15 amino acids. Trimming cost V 5 bases and J 13 bases; bases outside gene matches: 16. The CDR3 spells CASSYSDRGQGFVYF. The CDR3 DNA follows: TGTGCCAGCAGTTACTCCGACAGGGGGCAGGGGTTTGTGTACTTC.

This chain joins TRBV6-1 and TRBJ2-5; perhaps TRBD1 as D (5 bases). The CDR3 contains 16 residues. The ends were cut back, 2 bases at V and 4 bases at J, with 17 bases in the middle. Per germline, CDR1 MNHNS and CDR2 SASEGT. Here the CDR3 reads CASSETDSPVPETQYF. CDR3 sequence (DNA): TGTGCCAGCAGTGAAACCGACAGCCCCGTGCCAGAGACCCAGTACTTC.

In DNA, the CDR3 is TGTGCCAGCAGTGAAATAGCGGGGGGACTCACCGGGGAGCTGTTTTTT. Protein sequence: CASSEIAGGLTGELFF. This chain links TRBV25-1 with TRBJ2-2; 10 positions agree with TRBD2. The trim removed 2 bases at V and 4 bases at J, leaving 4 bases unmatched. Germline CDR1 MGHDK, CDR2 SYGVNS. The CDR3 spans 16 residues.

The chain carries TRBV25-1 and TRBJ1-2; a possible D gene is TRBD1 (6 bases). The germline gives CDR1 MGHDK, CDR2 SYGVNS. With 6 bases removed from V and 0 bases from J, the gap between germline ends came to 14 bases. The CDR3 consists of 15 residues. The CDR3 DNA follows: TGTGCCAGCAGCGAAGGGGACAAGCCTAACTATGGCTACACCTTC. It is translated as CASSEGDKPNYGYTF.

This chain connects TRBV12-3 or TRBV12-4 to TRBJ1-2; D may be TRBD1 (5 bases). The CDR3 consists of 13 residues. V was pared by 5 bases and J by 7 bases, with 14 bases between. As DNA, the CDR3 is TGTGCCAGCAGTGTAAAATCCAGGGTTGGCTACACCTTC. Amino acids: CASSVKSRVGYTF.

In nucleotides, the CDR3 is TGCAGTGCTAGAGTCATAGATCTCAGGGAGCAGTTCTTC. Amino acid sequence: CSARVIDLREQFF. The chain carries TRBV20-1 and TRBJ2-1; no clear D gene. Trimming shortened V by 1 base and J by 10 bases, and 14 bases separated the two germline ends. Germline V gene data show CDR1 as DFQATT and CDR2 as SNEGSKA (reference sequence). The CDR3 is 13 residues long.

The sample holds a few counts of this clonotype. J is TRBJ2-5 and V is TRBV2, with 8 bases identical to TRBD1. From germline, CDR1 is SNHLY and CDR2 FYNNEI. V trimming: 8 bases; J trimming: 5 bases; junction bases outside the gene matches: 10. The CDR3 runs to 14 residues. The CDR3 is CASHVTGAVETQYF. CDR3 nucleotides: TGTGCCAGCCACGTGACAGGGGCGGTTGAGACCCAGTACTTC.

Note on this clonotype: Germline and junction disagree at one end, which may indicate a read error. The chain has TRBV7-9 and TRBJ2-4; 11 nucleotides align to TRBD2. Germline CDR1 and CDR2: SEHNR and FQNEAQ (reference sequence). This CDR3 contains 14 residues. This CDR3 is CASSVGLAENIQYF. The CDR3 nucleotides are TGTGCCAGCAGCGTGGGACTAGCGGAAAACATTCAATACTTC. The full variable domain, its missing parts supplied by reference TRBV7-9 and TRBJ2-4, is DTGVSQNPRHKITKRGQNVTFRCDPISEHNRLYWYRQTLGQGPEFLTYFQNEAQLEKSRLLSDRFSAERPKGSFSTLEIQRTEQGDSAMYLCASSVGLAENIQYFGAGTRLSVL.

Details on this clonotype: A much larger clonotype is one base distant, so this may be a read error. This chain connects TRBV29-1 to TRBJ2-5, with 8 bases lining up with TRBD2. From germline, CDR1 is SQVTM and CDR2 ANQGSEA. CDR3 size: 13 residues. CDR3 bases: TGCAGCGTCCAGCGGGGGAACCAAGAGACCCGGTACTTC. The encoded protein is CSVQRGNQETRYF.

This clonotype has just a few counts. The chain couples TRBV10-2 to TRBJ1-1, with D perhaps matching TRBD1 (5 bases). With 4 bases removed from V and 8 bases from J, the gap between germline ends came to 11 bases. Germline V gene data show CDR1 as WSHSY and CDR2 as SAAADI. The CDR3 sequence is 12 residues long. The CDR3 sequence is CASSGKGIEAFF. The CDR3 region has the DNA TGCGCCAGCAGTGGTAAGGGGATCGAAGCTTTCTTT.

This clonotype was seen at least ten times. The genes are TRBV4-1 and TRBJ2-7, with a possible D match to TRBD2 (5 bases). V was cut by 4 bases and J by 1 base, with 14 bases left in between. Germline V gene lookup returns CDR1 MGHRA and CDR2 YSYEKL. This CDR3 comprises 15 residues. CDR3 protein: CASSPRAAGSYEQYF. In DNA, the CDR3 is TGCGCCAGCAGCCCCCGAGCTGCGGGTTCCTACGAGCAGTACTTC.

Worth noting for this clonotype: A much larger clone is a single base away; this may be a read error. The rearrangement links TRBV20-1 to TRBJ1-2; TRBD1 might be the D (6 bases). The CDR3 consists of 13 residues. The germline V gene has CDR1 DFQATT and CDR2 SNEGSKA (reference sequence). The CDR3 is CSATQAGVYGCTF. DNA for the CDR3: TGCAGTGCTACCCAGGCAGGGGTCTATGGCTGCACCTTC.

This chain links TRBV3-1 with TRBJ2-1; TRBD2 aligns across 10 bases. The CDR3 contains 15 residues. J was trimmed by 10 bases and V by 4 bases; bases with no gene match: 10. CDR1 is LGHDT, CDR2 YNNKEL, per germline (reference sequence). The CDR3 nucleotides are TGTGCCAGCAGCCCGTTATCCGGGACTAGCGTCGAGCAGTTCTTC. This gives the protein CASSPLSGTSVEQFF.

Only one count was recorded for this clonotype. The V and J genes are TRBV19 and TRBJ2-1, with TRBD1 identical over 7 bases. CDR1 and CDR2 (germline): LNHDA, SQIVND (reference sequence). This CDR3 has 15 amino acids. V gave up 5 bases and J gave up 3 bases; unmatched junction bases: 7. The CDR3 spells CASSSPNRGYNEQFF. In DNA form, the CDR3 reads TGTGCCAGTAGTTCCCCCAACAGGGGCTACAATGAGCAGTTCTTC.

This clonotype was seen only a few times. The rearrangement links TRBV9 to TRBJ2-3; D remains unclear. Trimming shortened V by 4 bases and J by 4 bases, and 31 bases separated the two germline ends. In germline, CDR1 is SGDLS, CDR2 YYNGEE. There are 20 residues in the CDR3. The DNA for the CDR3 is TGTGCCAGCAGCCCACGAACTTCGGCCCTCTTCGACCCACACGCAGATACGCAGTATTTT. Its translation: CASSPRTSALFDPHADTQYF.

This clonotype was seen repeatedly, ten times or more. The gene calls are TRBV29-1 and TRBJ2-3; TRBD2 aligns across 15 bases. The length of the CDR3 is 15 residues. Germline assignment: CDR1 SQVTM and CDR2 ANQGSEA. The V segment lost 6 bases and the J segment 4 bases; nucleotides outside the gene matches: 5. The CDR3 DNA reads TGCAGCGTCCTGGGACTAGCGGGAGGTCCAGATACGCAGTATTTT. Translated: CSVLGLAGGPDTQYF.

This clonotype was observed a handful of times. J is TRBJ2-1 and V is TRBV3-1; a possible D gene is TRBD1 (6 bases). Deletions cut 3 bases from V and 5 bases from J, with 11 bases between. Germline V gives CDR1 LGHDT, CDR2 YNNKEL (reference sequence). This CDR3 has 14 residues. The CDR3 region is CASSHLGGHNEQFF. CDR3 nucleotide sequence: TGTGCCAGCAGCCACCTAGGGGGACACAATGAGCAGTTCTTC.